Listed here is a single T cell receptor (beta chain). Antigen unknown. The record originates from a study of OX40 agonist ivuxolimab in advanced cancers. Whole-study results and caveats: The CD4+ and CD8+ T cells in the blood had expanded clonally by week 6 at 0.1 to 3.0 mg/kg. The specificity for antigen of the expanded peripheral T cells was not determined. Part of the nonresponder group also had normalized T-cell clonal expansion that was low.

The CDR3 has 15 residues. CDR1 and CDR2 from the germline V gene are LNHNV and YYDKDF (reference sequence). V lost 5 bases and J lost 10; bases outside the gene matches: 9. Profiling relied on immunoSEQ multiplex PCR, and the TCRdb table lists in-frame clones only, not all of them. The table includes about 88,000 clones, around 85% detected once. The sequence was collected from an adult with an advanced solid tumor such as melanoma, head and neck, liver or kidney cancer. Source: CD4+ or CD8+ T cells sorted from blood, taken in a trial of the OX40 agonist ivuxolimab. The chain employs TRBV15 and TRBJ2-1; 12 nucleotides match TRBD2. In DNA, the CDR3 is TGTGCCACCAGCGGACGGACTAGCGGGACCCCCGAGCAGTTCTTC. This translates into CATSGRTSGTPEQFF.